This entry is about one T cell receptor (beta chain). Its specificity is not known. From the 5' RACE reads, TCRdb called clonotypes with MiXCR, one entry per CDR3 protein. The sample carries about 390,000 distinct CDR3 sequences, 15% to 20% recorded once. V gave up 7 bases and J gave up 3 bases, with 17 bases separating them. CDR1 is DFQATT and CDR2 is SNEGSKA in the germline V gene (reference sequence). The CDR3 loop spans 14 amino acids. These data belong to a study of T-cell memory formation after mild COVID-19. Study-wide results and limits: Clones that contracted clustered mainly in CM and EM if CD4+ and in EMRA if CD8+. Cross-reactive memory appears to have joined, as suggested by some responding clones showing up in pre-infection memory.

The sequence was obtained from a man between 18 and 29 years old who had mild COVID-19 (a few samples of this study predate the infection). Cell type and time point are not known. V usage is TRBV20-1 and J usage is TRBJ2-3; no clear D gene. Source material: PBMCs or a T cell subset sorted from them (not recorded which). CDR3 protein: CSGSDTRGTDTQYF. The CDR3 DNA follows: TGCAGTGGATCCGATACCAGAGGTACAGATACGCAGTATTTT.